The present T cell receptor (beta chain) was sequenced within a study of resident and recirculating memory T cells in vitiligo. Study-level information: Shave-biopsy epidermis from lesional and nonlesional skin was sequenced alongside PBMCs. Genomic DNA was extracted from whole homogenized samples, with no cell sorting. General study findings and limits: Clonality differed among vitiligo lesions, with no unique dominant clone.

No vitiligo treatment was given during the prior three months. Comment on this clone: Its specificity is unknown.

The method was immunoSEQ multiplex PCR; TCRdb's version includes in-frame clones alone and lacks a portion of them. The sample holds around 76,000 clones, roughly nine tenths seen once. CDR3 length: 13 residues. V shed 5 bases and J shed 0 bases, with 8 bases lying between them. CDR1 and CDR2 (germline): SGHRS, YFSETQ. The chain couples TRBV5-1 to TRBJ1-1; tentative D call: TRBD1 (6 bases). This TCR derives from a male donor with vitiligo. Input material: blood. The DNA for the CDR3 is TGCGCCAGCAGTGGACAGATGAACACTGAAGCTTTCTTT. The encoded protein is CASSGQMNTEAFF.